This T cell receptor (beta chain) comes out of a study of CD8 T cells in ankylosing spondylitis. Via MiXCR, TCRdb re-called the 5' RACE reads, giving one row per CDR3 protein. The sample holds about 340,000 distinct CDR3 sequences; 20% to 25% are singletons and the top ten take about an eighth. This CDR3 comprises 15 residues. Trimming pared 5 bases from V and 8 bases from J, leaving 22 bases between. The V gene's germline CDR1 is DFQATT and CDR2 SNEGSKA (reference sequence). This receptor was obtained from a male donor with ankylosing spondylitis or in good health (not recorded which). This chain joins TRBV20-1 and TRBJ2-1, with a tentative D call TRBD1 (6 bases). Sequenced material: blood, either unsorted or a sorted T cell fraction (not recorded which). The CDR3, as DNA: TGCAGTGCTCCGGCCGCGGGCATGCCAGGGGATGAGCAGTTCTTC. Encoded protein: CSAPAAGMPGDEQFF.